These 17 T cell receptor beta chains originate from one sample sequenced in a study of shared clonotypes between healthy human individuals. Sequenced by immunoSEQ multiplex PCR; TCRdb stores in-frame clones only, minus some. The data show about 680,000 clones, with about 91% seen just once and 24% held by the top ten. Naive-designated CD8 cells lacked CD45RO, were positively enriched for CCR7, and omitted terminally differentiated effector memory CD45RA+ cells. The material sequenced was naive CD8+ T cells sorted from blood. Receptors were obtained from a man younger than 40 in good health.

The chain couples TRBV7-3 to TRBJ2-2, with 9 bases identical to TRBD2. The V gene's germline CDR1 is SGHTA and CDR2 FQGTGA. V shed 5 bases and J 6 bases; nucleotides not matched to a gene: 7. The CDR3 consists of 15 residues. CDR3 loop: CASSPIAGDAGELFF. The CDR3, as DNA: TGTGCCAGCAGCCCGATAGCGGGGGATGCCGGGGAGCTGTTTTTT.

V gene TRBV5-6 combines with J gene TRBJ2-1, with D possibly being TRBD2 (5 bases). Looked up from germline, CDR1 is SGHDT and CDR2 is YYEEEE. V lost 2 bases, J lost 9 bases, and 12 bases lay in between. The CDR3 runs 13 residues. CDR3 sequence: CASSFQTGFEQFF. For the CDR3, the DNA is TGTGCCAGCAGCTTCCAAACGGGGTTTGAGCAGTTCTTC.

V usage is TRBV7-6 and J usage is TRBJ2-1; 10 positions agree with TRBD2. The trim removed 10 bases at V and 6 bases at J, leaving 12 bases unmatched. The CDR3 has 15 residues. Germline CDR1 is SGHVS and CDR2 is FNYEAQ. The DNA of the CDR3 is TGTGCCACAACCCCTAGCGGGGGATCCCTCAATGAGCAGTTCTTC. This translates into CATTPSGGSLNEQFF.

This clone has just one count. V gene TRBV30 combines with J gene TRBJ2-1, with D possibly being TRBD2 (6 bases). V lost 0 bases and J 8 bases, leaving 23 bases between the germline ends. Germline CDR1 and CDR2: GTSNPN and SVGIG (reference sequence). The length of the CDR3 is 17 residues. CDR3 sequence (DNA): TGTGCCTGGAGTGTAAGTTCCGGGAGTAGTAAGTCGGATGAGCAGTTCTTC. This sequence encodes CAWSVSSGSSKSDEQFF.

DNA for the CDR3: TGTGCCAGCAGTTTAAGCGGACTAGCGGGGTCCACCGGGGAGCTGTTTTTT. This gives the protein CASSLSGLAGSTGELFF. This chain joins TRBV28 and TRBJ2-2, with 12 bases fitting TRBD2. CDR1 MDHEN and CDR2 SYDVKM come from the germline V gene. The V and J ends lost 2 bases and 4 bases, in that order; junction bases with no gene match: 5. CDR3 size: 17 residues.

This clone was detected only a few times. This rearrangement joins TRBV5-5 to TRBJ2-2; 10 bases map to TRBD2. The ends lost 3 bases at V and 4 bases at J; junction bases unmatched: 3. Germline lookup yields CDR1 SGHKS and CDR2 YYEKEE (reference sequence). The CDR3 spans 15 residues. This CDR3 reads CASSSSSGSTGELFF. CDR3 nucleotides: TGTGCCAGCAGCTCCTCTAGCGGGAGCACCGGGGAGCTGTTTTTT.

In this sample, this clone turned up a few times. This sample includes further DNA sequences coding for the same CDR3. The chain combines TRBV5-1 with TRBJ1-3; TRBD1 is a possible D gene (5 bases). Germline assignment: CDR1 SGHRS and CDR2 YFSETQ. CDR3 length: 15 amino acids. V lost 0 bases and J 0 bases, leaving 7 bases between the germline ends. Written as DNA, the CDR3 is TGCGCCAGCAGCTTGGCCGACAGCTCTGGAAACACCATATATTTT. This gives the protein CASSLADSSGNTIYF.

The chain uses TRBV11-2 and TRBJ2-7, with D unclear. Trimming shortened V by 3 bases and J by 5 bases, and 8 bases separated the two germline ends. Germline loops: CDR1 SGHAT, CDR2 FQNNGV. The CDR3 totals 12 residues. This CDR3 is CASSFGPNEQYF. As DNA, the CDR3 is TGTGCCAGCAGCTTCGGGCCGAACGAGCAGTACTTC.

The chain combines TRBV27 with TRBJ2-2; D gene ambiguous. CDR3 length equals 14 residues. V lost 9 bases to trimming and J lost 3 bases, with 14 bases between them. Germline loops: CDR1 MNHEY, CDR2 SMNVEV (reference sequence). CDR3 residues: CASGRTGYTGELFF. The CDR3 DNA is TGTGCCAGTGGGCGGACGGGTTACACCGGGGAGCTGTTTTTT.

The chain uses TRBV5-4 and TRBJ2-7, with 12 bases identical to TRBD2. Trimming at V came to 3 bases and at J to 1 base, leaving 2 bases not matched to a gene. Germline CDR1 is SGHNT and CDR2 is YYREEE (reference sequence). The CDR3 has 15 amino acids. The CDR3 coding sequence is TGTGCCAGCAGCTGGACTAGCGGGGCATCCTACGAGCAGTACTTC. Its protein is CASSWTSGASYEQYF.

The genes are TRBV10-2 and TRBJ2-7; D is unresolved. Trimming left V 8 bases short and J 2 bases short, with 10 bases between. Germline V gives CDR1 WSHSY, CDR2 SAAADI. CDR3 length: 12 amino acids. In DNA form, the CDR3 reads TGCGCCAGCGGCCCCTGGCCCTACGAGCAGTACTTC. It yields the protein CASGPWPYEQYF.

The chain carries TRBV5-5 and TRBJ2-3; 8 nucleotides agree with TRBD1. CDR3 length equals 14 residues. The V gene's germline CDR1 is SGHKS and CDR2 YYEKEE (reference sequence). V was clipped by 5 bases and J by 4 bases; unmatched bases: 6. The CDR3 sequence: CASSLTTGADTQYF. The CDR3 region has the DNA TGTGCCAGCAGTTTAACGACAGGGGCAGATACGCAGTATTTT.

This CDR3 reads CASSPRGVSLSYEQYF. The CDR3 DNA is TGTGCCAGCAGTCCGCGAGGGGTTAGCCTAAGTTACGAGCAGTACTTC. This chain uses TRBV27 with TRBJ2-7, with D perhaps being TRBD1 or TRBD2 (5 bases each). This CDR3 is built from 16 residues. Germline V gene sequence: CDR1 MNHEY, CDR2 SMNVEV (reference sequence). Trimming took 5 bases from V and 4 from J, leaving 21 bases between them.

This clone has just a few counts. The gene calls are TRBV10-1 and TRBJ2-7, with 7 positions matching TRBD2. Trimming at V came to 6 bases and at J to 6 bases, leaving 2 bases not matched to a gene. Germline assignment: CDR1 WNHNN and CDR2 SYGVQD (reference sequence). The CDR3 consists of 11 residues. CDR3 sequence reads: CASSGEGEQYF. The CDR3 DNA reads TGCGCCAGCAGCGGGGAGGGCGAGCAGTACTTC.

The rearrangement uses TRBV29-1 and TRBJ1-1; tentative D call: TRBD1 (6 bases). V was pared by 0 bases and J by 0 bases, with 17 bases between. There are 17 residues in the CDR3. Germline CDR1 reads SQVTM; CDR2 reads ANQGSEA. The CDR3 is CSVEDDGLRGMNTEAFF. The CDR3 DNA sequence: TGCAGCGTTGAAGACGACGGCTTAAGGGGGATGAACACTGAAGCTTTCTTT.

V is TRBV2 and J is TRBJ2-3; 9 bases match TRBD2. The V segment lost 3 bases and the J segment 4 bases; nucleotides outside the gene matches: 20. Germline CDR1 and CDR2: SNHLY and FYNNEI. This CDR3 is 20 amino acids long. CDR3 sequence reads: CASSEAGLVLAGPTSDTQYF. The CDR3, as DNA: TGTGCCAGCAGTGAGGCAGGGCTAGTACTAGCGGGCCCTACCTCAGATACGCAGTATTTT.

The chain carries TRBV2 and TRBJ2-7; the D call may be TRBD1 or TRBD2 (6 bases each). Per germline, CDR1 SNHLY and CDR2 FYNNEI. The ends were cut back, 6 bases at V and 4 bases at J, with 22 bases in the middle. The CDR3 loop spans 16 amino acids. The CDR3 loop reads CASRWDQGLAGYEQYF. The CDR3, as DNA: TGTGCCAGCAGGTGGGACCAGGGGTTGGCGGGGTACGAGCAGTACTTC.